The table lists the clone carrying this T cell receptor beta chain with a few counts. The antigen remains undetermined. Memory CD4+ cells were the fraction left after CD45RA+ naive selection. The data are from a study of shared clonotypes between healthy human individuals. Study conclusions and caveats: Naive subsets, compared against memory subsets, generally had larger estimated richness values.

Each subset's genomic DNA was shared equally among a number of immunoSEQ plates. Original analysis: In the immunoSEQ data, sequences were junction-only and lacked quality scores, so filtering differed. Repertoires were generated with immunoSEQ multiplex PCR, while TCRdb's copy carries only in-frame clones and drops some. From that table come the V and J calls and clone size; the DNA was used to work out D and trimming. The table has 650,000 to 800,000 clones, just under 75% seen once. The V and J ends lost 7 bases and 3 bases respectively, with 9 bases between them. In germline, CDR1 is LNHDA, CDR2 SQIVND (reference sequence). CDR3 length: 13 residues.

This sequence joins TRBV19 and TRBJ1-4; possibly TRBD1 for D (6 bases). The sequence derives from a woman in her twenties or thirties in good health. The sample taken for sequencing was memory CD4+ T cells sorted from blood. Noted subset: CD45RA-negative fraction. In DNA, the CDR3 is TGTGCCAGTAATCGACAGGCTAATGAAAAACTGTTTTTT. Translating it yields CASNRQANEKLFF.